One sample yielded the 22 T cell receptor beta chains listed below, sequenced in a study of T-cell reconstitution after alpha-beta-depleted transplantation in children (dated by TCRdb to the mid-2010s). Libraries were prepared through PCR. Instrument used: Illumina HiSeq 2500. To normalize quantification of the TCRbeta repertoire, the TCR libraries were built with molecular barcoding that relied on unique molecular identifiers. Starting from the raw public reads, TCRdb applied fastp trimming at Q25, assembled clones with MiXCR and retained in-frame beta chains. Each entry merges the rows of one CDR3 protein and shows their most common DNA and genes. This sample has hundreds of thousands of distinct CDR3 sequences in its table, and about 9.5% of those were observed once. The ten largest clones represent 7% to 9.5% of the sample. The intended sense of this specimen's treatment or condition label: allogeneic hematopoietic cell transplantation with graft depleted of TCRalphabeta T cells and CD19 B cells.

The sample in question was PBMCs, obtained before TCRalphabeta/CD19-depleted stem cell transplant. These TCRs come from a boy in the first two years of life with acute myeloid leukemia, due to receive a stem cell transplant.

This clonotype was recorded at least ten times. The CDR3 sequence: CASSQRGQGLYNSPLHF. In DNA, the CDR3 is TGTGCCAGCAGCCAAAGAGGACAGGGCCTCTATAATTCACCCCTCCACTTT. The chain combines TRBV3-1 with TRBJ1-6; 8 bases are a match to TRBD1. The CDR3 sequence is 17 residues long. Losses at the gene ends were 2 bases for V and 3 bases for J; bases not matched to a gene: 6. Germline CDR1 reads LGHDT; CDR2 reads YNNKEL (reference sequence).

CDR3 in DNA: TGCAGCGTGACAACAGGCGCCACTGAAGCTTTCTTT. Translated: CSVTTGATEAFF. J is TRBJ1-1 and V is TRBV29-1; TRBD1 is a possible D gene (5 bases). The germline V and J ends were trimmed by 6 bases and 4 bases, with 12 bases remaining between them. CDR1 and CDR2 (germline): SQVTM, ANQGSEA. The CDR3 loop spans 12 amino acids.

In its sample, this clonotype was seen many times. The gene calls are TRBV6-2 or TRBV6-3 and TRBJ2-7, with 9 bases identical to TRBD2. Per germline, CDR1 MNHEY and CDR2 SVGEGT. The CDR3 spans 14 residues. The junction had 8 bases not matched to a gene; V was cut back by 9 bases and J by 2 bases. This CDR3 reads CASSLAGVTYEQYF. CDR3 coding DNA: TGTGCCAGTTCCTTAGCGGGAGTCACCTACGAGCAGTACTTC.

This clonotype has at least ten counts. The chain couples TRBV29-1 to TRBJ2-1, with D possibly matching TRBD2 (6 bases). With 3 bases removed from V and 2 bases from J, the gap between germline ends came to 14 bases. The germline V gene has CDR1 SQVTM and CDR2 ANQGSEA. The CDR3 runs 15 residues. The CDR3 DNA follows: TGCAGCGTTGACTCTTTTGGAGGGACCTACAATGAGCAGTTCTTC. Protein: CSVDSFGGTYNEQFF.

This clonotype has ten or more counts. The rearrangement joins TRBV7-2 to TRBJ2-7; TRBD1 agrees at 8 bases. The CDR3 length is 14 residues. V trimming: 5 bases; J trimming: 2 bases; junction bases outside the gene matches: 5. Looked up from germline, CDR1 is SGHTA and CDR2 is FQGNSA. The CDR3 DNA sequence: TGTGCCAGCAGCCACTTACAGGGGGCCTACGAGCAGTACTTC. Translated, it gives CASSHLQGAYEQYF.

This clonotype was seen a few times. This chain joins TRBV12-3 or TRBV12-4 and TRBJ2-1; D is ambiguous. V was trimmed by 6 bases and J by 7 bases, leaving 10 bases between them. The CDR3 is 12 amino acids. The CDR3 here is CASSQPLNEQFF. The CDR3 bases are TGTGCCAGCAGCCAACCCCTTAATGAGCAGTTCTTC.

This clonotype occurred many times. The chain has TRBV5-6 and TRBJ1-2; D gene uncertain. The CDR3 runs 14 residues. V lost 0 bases to trimming and J lost 3 bases, with 9 bases between them. Germline V gives CDR1 SGHDT, CDR2 YYEEEE. The CDR3 DNA sequence: TGTGCCAGCAGCTTGGGCCCGAAAGACTATGGCTACACCTTC. Amino acid sequence: CASSLGPKDYGYTF. The full variable domain, rest sourced from reference TRBV5-6 and TRBJ1-2, is DAGVTQSPTHLIKTRGQQVTLRCSPKSGHDTVSWYQQALGQGPQFIFQYYEEEERQRGNFPDRFSGHQFPNYSSELNVNALLLGDSALYLCASSLGPKDYGYTFGSGTRLTVV.

CDR3 DNA sequence: TGTGCCAGCAGTCTCCGGGACCAACACAATGAGCAGTTCTTC. Its protein is CASSLRDQHNEQFF. This rearrangement joins TRBV6-1 to TRBJ2-1; either TRBD1 or TRBD2 may fit D (5 bases each). The CDR3 contains 14 residues. The V gene lost 5 bases and the J gene lost 5 bases, with 13 bases spanning the gap. Per the germline V gene, CDR1 is MNHNS and CDR2 is SASEGT.

This clonotype was observed many times. V is TRBV29-1 and J is TRBJ2-3, with TRBD2 matching over 14 bases. V shed 6 bases, J shed 4 bases, and the junction held 3 bases outside the gene matches. Germline CDR1 reads SQVTM; CDR2 reads ANQGSEA. This CDR3 has 14 residues. CDR3 nucleotide sequence: TGCAGCGTCCGACTAGCGGGAGGGGCAGATACGCAGTATTTT. This codes for CSVRLAGGADTQYF.

At least ten counts were recorded for this clonotype. Its ends do not fully match the called genes, so a read error is possible. The chain uses TRBV5-6 and TRBJ2-5; 9 nucleotides match TRBD1. The germline V gene encodes CDR1 SGHDT and CDR2 YYEEEE. The CDR3 has 15 residues. The CDR3 sequence: CASRHTGTGTETHYF. CDR3 bases: TGTGCCAGCAGACATACCGGGACAGGGACGGAGACCCATTACTTC. Full variable domain (outside the CDR3, taken from reference TRBV5-6 and TRBJ2-5): DAGVTQSPTHLIKTRGQQVTLRCSPKSGHDTVSWYQQALGQGPQFIFQYYEEEERQRGNFPDRFSGHQFPNYSSELNVNALLLGDSALYLCASRHTGTGTETHYFGPGTRLLVL.

Note on this clonotype: This may arise from a read error, as a much more abundant clone is one base away. The chain recombines TRBV28 with TRBJ2-1, with TRBD2 matching 12 bases. Looked up from germline, CDR1 is MDHEN and CDR2 is SYDVKM. The CDR3 consists of 18 residues. After removal of 3 bases from V and 5 bases from J, the junction contained 11 bases not matched to a gene. This CDR3 is CASSLIPRTSGNNNEQFF. DNA of the CDR3: TGTGCCAGCAGTTTGATACCCCGGACTAGCGGGAACAACAATGAGCAGTTCTTC.

This clonotype has ten or more counts. The genes are TRBV6-5 and TRBJ1-2; perhaps TRBD1 as D (6 bases). Trimming pared 2 bases from V and 0 bases from J, leaving 10 bases between. This CDR3 contains 15 residues. The germline gives CDR1 MNHEY, CDR2 SVGAGI. This CDR3 is CASSYTGAANYGYTF. CDR3 coding DNA: TGTGCCAGCAGTTACACGGGGGCAGCTAACTATGGCTACACCTTC.

This clonotype was recorded at least ten times. The V and J genes are TRBV20-1 and TRBJ1-4, with D perhaps matching TRBD1 (5 bases). Germline CDR1 DFQATT, CDR2 SNEGSKA (reference sequence). The ends were cut back, 3 bases at V and 7 bases at J, with 15 bases in the middle. The CDR3 is 14 amino acids. The CDR3 is CSARAGAEVEKLFF. The CDR3 DNA follows: TGCAGTGCTAGGGCCGGGGCCGAGGTTGAAAAACTGTTTTTT.

This chain links TRBV28 with TRBJ2-5, with 7 nucleotides matching TRBD2. CDR3 length: 16 amino acids. Losses at the gene ends were 6 bases for V and 2 bases for J; bases not matched to a gene: 12. CDR1 is MDHEN, CDR2 SYDVKM, per germline. CDR3 bases: TGTGCCAGCAGCCAAGGGGAGGGGTTAGGTCAAGAGACCCAGTACTTC. Translated: CASSQGEGLGQETQYF.

This clonotype has at least ten counts. V usage is TRBV2 and J usage is TRBJ1-2; TRBD1 is a possible D gene (5 bases). The CDR3 totals 11 residues. Germline V CDR1 and CDR2: SNHLY, FYNNEI. The CDR3 coding sequence is TGTACAGACAGCACTAACTATGGCTACACCTTC. Translating gives CTDSTNYGYTF.

Ten or more counts support this clonotype. The chain is built from TRBV4-3 and TRBJ1-4; 11 bases map to TRBD1. The CDR3 runs to 20 residues. CDR1 and CDR2 (germline): LGHNA, YSLEER. V was pared by 4 bases and J by 2 bases, with 15 bases of the junction left unmatched. The CDR3 sequence is CASSRKIAGTGGSTNEKLFF. The CDR3, as DNA: TGCGCCAGCAGCCGTAAGATCGCCGGGACAGGGGGTAGCACTAATGAAAAACTGTTTTTT.

This clonotype has just one count. J is TRBJ2-2 and V is TRBV12-3 or TRBV12-4, with D maybe TRBD1 (6 bases). V was shortened by 9 bases and J by 2 bases, with 13 bases between the two germline ends. The CDR3 extends over 14 amino acids. CDR3 in DNA: TGTGCCAGGAGGACCGGGACAAACACCGGGGAGCTGTTTTTT. Amino acid sequence: CARRTGTNTGELFF.

In its sample, this clonotype was seen many times. The chain carries TRBV5-1 and TRBJ2-7; TRBD1 might be the D (5 bases). V lost 0 bases and J lost 3, with 10 bases in between. There are 14 residues in the CDR3. Germline V CDR1 and CDR2: SGHRS, YFSETQ. The CDR3 reads CASSLVGPGYEQYF. The CDR3 DNA is TGCGCCAGCAGCTTGGTGGGGCCGGGCTACGAGCAGTACTTC.

This clonotype has more than one count but fewer than ten. The chain uses TRBV28 and TRBJ2-3; 7 bases fit TRBD2. This CDR3 has 16 amino acids. V lost 3 bases, J lost 0 bases, and 6 bases stayed unmatched. Germline loops: CDR1 MDHEN, CDR2 SYDVKM. As DNA, the CDR3 is TGTGCCAGCAGTTTCCTCCGACTAGCAAGCACAGATACGCAGTATTTT. It is translated as CASSFLRLASTDTQYF.

This clonotype has at least ten counts. V gene TRBV6-1 combines with J gene TRBJ2-7; D gene ambiguous. Trimming removed 5 bases from V and 4 bases from J, with 15 bases in between. This CDR3 is built from 14 residues. Germline V lookup: CDR1 MNHNS, CDR2 SASEGT. The CDR3 protein is CASSPFARAYEQYF. CDR3 DNA: TGTGCCAGCAGTCCCTTCGCTAGGGCGTACGAGCAGTACTTC.

This chain joins TRBV4-3 and TRBJ2-1, with unresolved D. Germline assignment: CDR1 LGHNA and CDR2 YSLEER. The CDR3 has 17 residues. Trimming took off 2 bases at V and 0 bases at J, with 14 bases between the two ends. CDR3 amino acids: CASSQSLASSSYNEQFF. CDR3 DNA: TGCGCCAGCAGCCAATCCCTGGCGTCGAGCTCCTACAATGAGCAGTTCTTC.

This sequence joins TRBV30 and TRBJ1-6; 11 bases align to TRBD1. The CDR3 runs to 13 residues. After removal of 4 bases from V and 12 bases from J, the junction contained 5 bases not matched to a gene. CDR1 is GTSNPN, CDR2 SVGIG, per germline (reference sequence). Written as DNA, the CDR3 is TGTGCCTGGACCGGACAGGGGGCAGGACCCCTCCACTTT. Its protein is CAWTGQGAGPLHF.